This record concerns one T cell receptor beta chain sequence. By how much of the sample it makes up, this clonotype is medium-sized (0.01 to 0.1%). There is no known antigen for this receptor. The input lacks base qualities; no much larger clone sits a single base away. TCR beta rearrangements were amplified from genomic DNA extracted from peripheral blood rather than from sorted cells or RNA. The data are from a study of T cell repertoires in aging, cancer and after chemotherapy (dated by TCRdb to the late 2010s). About the investigation overall: Six donor age groups were covered, ranging from 30 or younger up to 70 or older, and each group contained at least three individuals. The complete dataset included some 9 million TCR reads. The study profiled peripheral blood TCR beta repertoires from healthy donors and cancer patients to examine immunoaging and T cell reconstitution after chemotherapy. In the hematological group, the paired samples taken before and after chemotherapy came from chronic lymphocytic leukemia patients given fludarabine- or bendamustine-based regimens. Alongside around 97 healthy donors serving as a reference group, the cohort included approximately 220 cancer patients, of whom about 93 had hematological cancers and around 120 had solid cancers.

What the work shows at the level of the full study, not this receptor alone: In healthy donors, the drop in TCR diversity with age came mainly from a loss of richness, whereas in cancer patients a loss of evenness also played a part. In both cancer cohorts, median generation probability rose over the chemotherapy interval, which suggests that the repertoire was reconstituted through rebound thymic output. Lymphoid organ infiltration was present in hematological cancer patients, and this infiltration may itself impair thymic emigration or peripheral T cell expansion. Significantly lower blood TCR diversity and higher clonality were observed in untreated patients with hematological or solid cancers than in age-matched healthy donors. The authors noted that the repertoire data do not allow conclusions about immunological memory after chemotherapy.

Reading from cysteine to phenylalanine, the CDR3 counts 15 amino acids. The kept DNA is CDR3 alone, 45 bases in frame from the first base. CDR1 is given as SGHKS and CDR2 as YYEKEE, both from the germline V gene (reference sequence). V and J are truncated by 1 base and 2 bases respectively, leaving an intervening sequence of 13 bases. Rearranged TRB sequences spanning V, D and J segments were amplified by multiplex touch-down PCR using a mixed TRB-A/B primer pool. Illumina adapters and sample indices were added to the amplicons in two consecutive PCR reactions performed with Phusion HS II polymerase. After gel purification with the NucleoSpin Gel and PCR Clean-up kit, the amplicons were checked using Qubit and an Agilent 2100 Bioanalyzer. Sequencing of the libraries was done on an Illumina MiSeq with paired-end, single-indexed 600-cycle runs. In the authors' own workflow: MiXCR versions 2.12 and 3.0.5 were used to process TRB sequences. Each unique CDR3 nucleotide sequence counted as one clone, and only productive sequences with at least two reads were retained. Repertoire metrics included Shannon diversity, evenness, clonality (one minus evenness), and alpha-parameterized diversity profiles from alpha 0 to 5. Generation probabilities of clones in paired pre- and post-chemotherapy samples were computed with the IGoR algorithm. TCRdb trimmed public reads at Q25 via fastp, called clones via MiXCR and kept in-frame beta chains. Every CDR3 protein is listed once, alongside the most common genes and DNA of its rows. TCRdb, not the authors, supplied the V and J calls. This sample has about 3,200 distinct CDR3 sequences in its table, and 21% of those were observed once. The top ten clones comprise about 40% of the sample.

Recombination connected TRBV5-5 to TRBJ2-7, with the D gene call left open. Sequenced: blood. This TCR derives from a human donor with a blood cancer. The CDR3 region: CASSLSRGRAYEQYF. The bases read TGTGCCAGCAGCTTGTCAAGAGGACGAGCCTACGAGCAGTACTTC. With the portions outside the CDR3 filled from the reference TRBV5-5 and TRBJ2-7 genes, the complete variable region becomes DAGVTQSPTHLIKTRGQQVTLRCSPISGHKSVSWYQQVLGQGPQFIFQYYEKEERGRGNFPDRFSARQFPNYSSELNVNALLLGDSALYLCASSLSRGRAYEQYFGPGTRLTVT.